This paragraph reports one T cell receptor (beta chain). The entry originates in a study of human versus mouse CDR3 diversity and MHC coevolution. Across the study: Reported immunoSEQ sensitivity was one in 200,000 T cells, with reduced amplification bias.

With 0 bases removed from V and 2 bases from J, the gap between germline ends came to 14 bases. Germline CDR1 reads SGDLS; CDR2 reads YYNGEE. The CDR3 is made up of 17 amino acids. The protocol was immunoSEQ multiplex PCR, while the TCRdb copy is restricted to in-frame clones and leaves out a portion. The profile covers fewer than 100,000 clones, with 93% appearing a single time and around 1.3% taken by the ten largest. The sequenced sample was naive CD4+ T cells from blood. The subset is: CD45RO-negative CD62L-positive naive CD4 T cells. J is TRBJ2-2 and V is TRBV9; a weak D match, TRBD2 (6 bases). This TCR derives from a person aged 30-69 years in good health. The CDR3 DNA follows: TGTGCCAGCAGCGTAGCTGGGTCGGGAGCTAACACCGGGGAGCTGTTTTTT. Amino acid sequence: CASSVAGSGANTGELFF.